The entry below describes one T cell receptor beta chain. Its antigen remains unidentified. No base-level quality is on record; no much larger clone is a single base apart. Patients with a history of autoimmune disease or receiving systemic immunosuppression were excluded from the trial. Peripheral blood for TCR sequencing was collected from all dose cohorts at baseline, on cycle 4 day 1, and on cycle 7 day 1. Samples came from an open-label, multicenter, first-in-human phase I dose-escalation trial of ivuxolimab. The trial enrolled adults with locally advanced or metastatic head and neck squamous cell, hepatocellular, melanoma or renal cell carcinoma. CD4+ and CD8+ T cells were sorted separately from peripheral blood before TCR sequencing. The data are from a study of OX40 agonist ivuxolimab in advanced cancers. About the study as a whole: Ivuxolimab was a fully human IgG2 agonistic monoclonal antibody targeting the costimulatory receptor OX40 (CD134). The paper describes the monotherapy dose-escalation part (N of about 54 patients) of the phase I trial of ivuxolimab. The purpose of peripheral TCRbeta sequencing was to test whether ivuxolimab changed TCR sequence diversity and led to clonal T-cell expansion. Of the roughly 51 patients in dose escalation, some 19 had hepatocellular carcinoma, about 15 had melanoma, 9 had renal cell carcinoma and 9 had head and neck cancer. Intravenous ivuxolimab was administered to patients every 2 weeks at six dose levels: 0.01, 0.1, 0.3, 1.5, 3 and 10 mg/kg. Partial responses occurred in three dose-escalation patients, of whom one had hepatocellular carcinoma and two had cutaneous melanoma. The dose-escalation cohort was 82.7% male with a mean age of about 60 years, ranging from roughly 20 to 80. Prior anti-PD-1, anti-PD-L1 or anti-CTLA-4 therapy was permitted, and 40% to 50% of dose-escalation patients had received checkpoint inhibitors. The full study reports these points: In the 0.1-3.0 mg/kg groups, partial responders had among the lowest normalized peripheral clonal expansion, particularly in CD8+ T cells. At doses from 0.1 to 3.0 mg/kg, clonal expansion was seen in both CD4+ and CD8+ blood T cells between baseline and week 6. The antigen specificity of the clonally expanded peripheral T cells was not determined. Low levels of normalized T-cell clonal expansion were also seen in some patients who did not respond. After ivuxolimab, more expanded clones were found on average in CD8+ T cells than in CD4+ T cells.

For sequencing of the TCRbeta CDR3 region, genomic DNA was extracted from the sorted cells. The immunoSEQ Assay was used for sequencing of TCRbeta CDR3 regions. TCRdb obtained this table from immuneACCESS and retained in-frame rearrangements with V and J assigned. These tables miss some clones; where compared with another copy, unresolved V genes account for less than half of the shortfall, and the remainder is unexplained. Present in this sample are some 70,000 clones, about 85% of which were seen just once. The top ten clonotypes cover about 1.3% of the sample. The junction shows trimming of 1 base on V and 4 bases on J, plus 11 bases between the germline ends. Counted from cysteine to phenylalanine, this CDR3 has 15 amino acids. Of all the DNA, just the CDR3 is kept, 45 bases in frame from base 1. As encoded in the germline V gene, CDR1 is SGHVS while CDR2 is FQNEAQ.

The chain links TRBV7-8 with TRBJ1-5, with the D gene not clear enough to name. The TCR originated in an adult with an advanced solid tumor such as melanoma, head and neck, liver or kidney cancer. Sequencing used CD4+ or CD8+ T cells sorted from blood, obtained in a trial of the OX40 agonist ivuxolimab. The DNA sequence reads TGTGCCAGCAGCTTAGAGGCAAGTTGGAATCAGCCCCAGCATTTT. Translated, this gives CASSLEASWNQPQHF.